This T cell receptor beta chain was obtained from a study of blood T cells in healthy people across ages. Then a second PCR, running roughly 7 to 11 cycles, was carried out with a sample-barcoded 5' primer and a J-beta primer mix. MiXCR, applied by TCRdb to the 5' RACE reads, yields one record per CDR3 protein. The table records 2 million or so distinct CDR3 sequences, about 50% of them present only once. The V segment lost 2 bases and the J segment 4 bases; nucleotides outside the gene matches: 4. Germline CDR1 and CDR2: ENHRY and SYGVKD. CDR3 length: 14 residues. The source material was blood. The receptor's source is a woman in her thirties or forties in good health. The V call is TRBV10-3, the J call TRBJ2-5; 7 bases align to TRBD2. As DNA, the CDR3 is TGTGCCATCAGTGAGGGAAGCGGGGTAGAGACCCAGTACTTC. Its protein product is CAISEGSGVETQYF.